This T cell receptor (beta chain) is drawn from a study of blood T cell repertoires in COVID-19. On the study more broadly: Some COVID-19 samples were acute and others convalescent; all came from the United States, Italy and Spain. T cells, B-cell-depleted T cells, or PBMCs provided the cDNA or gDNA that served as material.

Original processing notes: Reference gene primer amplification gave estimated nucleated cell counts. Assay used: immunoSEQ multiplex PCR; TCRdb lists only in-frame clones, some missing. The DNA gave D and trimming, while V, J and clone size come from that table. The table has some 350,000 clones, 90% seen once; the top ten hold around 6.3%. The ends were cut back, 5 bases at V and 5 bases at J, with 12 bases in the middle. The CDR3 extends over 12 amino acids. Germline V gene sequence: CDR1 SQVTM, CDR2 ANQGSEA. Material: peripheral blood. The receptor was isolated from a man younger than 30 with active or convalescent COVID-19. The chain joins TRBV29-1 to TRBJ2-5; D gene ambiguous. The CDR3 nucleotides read TGCAGCGTTAGCTCGGAGCCGGAGACCCAGTACTTC. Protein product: CSVSSEPETQYF.